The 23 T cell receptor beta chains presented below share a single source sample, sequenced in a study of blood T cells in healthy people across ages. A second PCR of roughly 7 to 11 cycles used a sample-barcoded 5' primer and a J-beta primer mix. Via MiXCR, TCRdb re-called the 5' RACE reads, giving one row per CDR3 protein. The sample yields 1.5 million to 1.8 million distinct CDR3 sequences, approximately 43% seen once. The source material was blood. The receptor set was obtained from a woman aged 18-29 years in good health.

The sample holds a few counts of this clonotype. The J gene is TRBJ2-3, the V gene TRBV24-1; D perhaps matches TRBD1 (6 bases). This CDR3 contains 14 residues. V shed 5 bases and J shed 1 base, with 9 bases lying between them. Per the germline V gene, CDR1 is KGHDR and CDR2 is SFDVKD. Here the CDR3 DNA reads TGTGCCACCAGTGGACGGACAGGCACAGATACGCAGTATTTT. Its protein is CATSGRTGTDTQYF.

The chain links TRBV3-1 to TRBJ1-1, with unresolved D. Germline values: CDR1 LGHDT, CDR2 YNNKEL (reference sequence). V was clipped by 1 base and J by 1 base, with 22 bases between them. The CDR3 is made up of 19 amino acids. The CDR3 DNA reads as TGTGCCAGCAGCCAAGGTTCCCGACGTGCGGGGTATCAGAACACTGAAGCTTTCTTT. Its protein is CASSQGSRRAGYQNTEAFF.

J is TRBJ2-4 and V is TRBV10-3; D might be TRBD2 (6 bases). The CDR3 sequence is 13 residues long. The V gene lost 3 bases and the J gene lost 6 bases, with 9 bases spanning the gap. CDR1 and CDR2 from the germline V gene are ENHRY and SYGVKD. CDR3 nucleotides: TGTGCCATCAGTGAAACCGGGGGAAACATTCAGTACTTC. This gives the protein CAISETGGNIQYF.

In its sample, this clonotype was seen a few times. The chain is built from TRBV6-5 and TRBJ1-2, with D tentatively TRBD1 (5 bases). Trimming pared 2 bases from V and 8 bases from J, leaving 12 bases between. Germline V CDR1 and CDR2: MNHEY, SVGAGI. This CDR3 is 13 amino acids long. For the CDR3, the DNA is TGTGCCAGCAGTTACCAGGGTCTTGGGGGCTACACCTTC. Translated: CASSYQGLGGYTF.

The DNA for the CDR3 is TGTGCCAGCAGTCGAGACAGGGTTGAGACCCAGTTCTTC. Translation gives CASSRDRVETQFF. The V gene is TRBV6-2 or TRBV6-3, the J gene TRBJ2-1; TRBD1 agrees at 7 bases. The germline V gene has CDR1 MNHEY and CDR2 SVGEGT. The CDR3 totals 13 residues. Losses at the gene ends were 5 bases for V and 13 bases for J; bases not matched to a gene: 11.

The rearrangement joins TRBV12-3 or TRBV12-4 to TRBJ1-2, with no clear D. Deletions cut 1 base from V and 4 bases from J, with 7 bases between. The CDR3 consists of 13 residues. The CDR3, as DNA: TGTGCCAGCAGTTTAGAACCCGGCTATGGCTACACCTTC. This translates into CASSLEPGYGYTF.

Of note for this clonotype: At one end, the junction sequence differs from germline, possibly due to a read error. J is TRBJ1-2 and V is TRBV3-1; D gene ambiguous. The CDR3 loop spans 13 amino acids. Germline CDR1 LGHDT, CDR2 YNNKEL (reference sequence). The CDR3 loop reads CASSVTANDGYTF. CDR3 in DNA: TGTGCCAGCAGCGTCACAGCTAACGATGGCTACACCTTC.

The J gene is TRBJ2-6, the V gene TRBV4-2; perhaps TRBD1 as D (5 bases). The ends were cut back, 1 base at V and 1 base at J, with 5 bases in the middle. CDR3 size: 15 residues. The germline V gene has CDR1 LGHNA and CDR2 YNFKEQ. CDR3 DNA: TGTGCCAGCAGCCAAGGACAGTCTGGGGCCAACGTCCTGACTTTC. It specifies CASSQGQSGANVLTF.

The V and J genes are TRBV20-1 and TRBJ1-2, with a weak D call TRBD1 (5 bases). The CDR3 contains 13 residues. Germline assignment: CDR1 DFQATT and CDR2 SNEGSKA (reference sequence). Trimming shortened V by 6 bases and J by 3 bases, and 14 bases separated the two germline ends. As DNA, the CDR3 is TGCAGTGCCATGAGACGGGGGTACTATGGCTACACCTTC. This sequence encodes CSAMRRGYYGYTF.

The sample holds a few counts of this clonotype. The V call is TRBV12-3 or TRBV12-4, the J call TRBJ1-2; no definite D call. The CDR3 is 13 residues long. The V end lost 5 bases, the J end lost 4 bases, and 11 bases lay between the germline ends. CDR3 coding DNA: TGTGCCAGCAGTCCACTGGTGAGCTATGGCTACACCTTC. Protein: CASSPLVSYGYTF.

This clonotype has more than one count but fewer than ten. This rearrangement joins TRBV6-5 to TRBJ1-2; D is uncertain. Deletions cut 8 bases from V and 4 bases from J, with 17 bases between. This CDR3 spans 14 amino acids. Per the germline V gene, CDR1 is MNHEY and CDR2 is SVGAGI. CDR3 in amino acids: CASAKGRGIYGYTF. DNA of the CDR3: TGTGCCAGCGCCAAAGGTCGGGGAATCTATGGCTACACCTTC.

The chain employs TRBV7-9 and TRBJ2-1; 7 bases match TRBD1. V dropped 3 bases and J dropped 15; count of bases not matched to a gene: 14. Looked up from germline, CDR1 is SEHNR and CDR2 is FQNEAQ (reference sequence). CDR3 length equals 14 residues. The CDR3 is CASSFPERDSWPFF. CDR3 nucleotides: TGTGCCAGCAGCTTCCCCGAACGGGACAGTTGGCCGTTCTTC.

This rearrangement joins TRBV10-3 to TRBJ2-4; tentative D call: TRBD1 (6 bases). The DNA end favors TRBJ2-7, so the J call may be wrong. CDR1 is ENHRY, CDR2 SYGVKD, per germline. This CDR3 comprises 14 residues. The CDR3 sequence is CAISESGASYEQYF. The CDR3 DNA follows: TGTGCCATCAGTGAGTCGGGGGCCTCCTACGAGCAGTACTTC.

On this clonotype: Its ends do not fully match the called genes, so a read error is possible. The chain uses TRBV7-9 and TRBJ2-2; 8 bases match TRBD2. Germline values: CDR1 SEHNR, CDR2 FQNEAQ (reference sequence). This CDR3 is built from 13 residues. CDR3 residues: CASSLISAGGLFF. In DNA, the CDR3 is TGTGCCAGCAGCTTAATCAGCGCGGGGGGGCTGTTTTTT.

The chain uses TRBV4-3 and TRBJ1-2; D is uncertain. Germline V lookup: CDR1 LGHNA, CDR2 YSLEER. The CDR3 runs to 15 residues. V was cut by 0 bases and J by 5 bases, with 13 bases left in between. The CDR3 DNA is TGCGCCAGCAGCCAAGATGCGACACCCCCTTATGGCTACACCTTC. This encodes CASSQDATPPYGYTF.

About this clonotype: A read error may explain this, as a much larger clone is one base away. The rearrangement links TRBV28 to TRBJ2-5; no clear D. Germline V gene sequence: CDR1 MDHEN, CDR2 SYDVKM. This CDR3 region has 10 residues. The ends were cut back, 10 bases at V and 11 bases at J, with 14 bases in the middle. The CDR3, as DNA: TGTGCCACCTCGATCAATGAGCAGTACTTC. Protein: CATSINEQYF. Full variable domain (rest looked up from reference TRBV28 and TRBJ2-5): DVKVTQSSRYLVKRTGEKVFLECVQDMDHENMFWYRQDPGLGLRLIYFSYDVKMKEKGDIPEGYSVSREKKERFSLILESASTNQTSMYLCATSINEQYFGPGTRLLVL.

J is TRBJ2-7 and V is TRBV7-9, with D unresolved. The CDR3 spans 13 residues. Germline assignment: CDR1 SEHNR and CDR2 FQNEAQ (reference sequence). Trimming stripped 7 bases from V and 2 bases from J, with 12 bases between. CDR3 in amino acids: CASTNAPTYEQYF. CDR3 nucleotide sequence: TGTGCCAGCACCAACGCCCCCACCTACGAGCAGTACTTC.

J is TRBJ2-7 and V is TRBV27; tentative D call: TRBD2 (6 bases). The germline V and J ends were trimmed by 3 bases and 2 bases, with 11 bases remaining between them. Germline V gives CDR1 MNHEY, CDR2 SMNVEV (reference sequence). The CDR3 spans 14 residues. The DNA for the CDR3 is TGTGCCAGCAGTTTTGTGGGAGGCGCCTACGAGCAGTACTTC. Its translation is CASSFVGGAYEQYF.

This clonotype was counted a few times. The CDR3 DNA sequence: TGTGCCAGCAGCTTAAATCGGGATTATACGCAGTATTTT. Amino acid sequence: CASSLNRDYTQYF. The gene calls are TRBV7-2 and TRBJ2-3, with D possibly matching TRBD2 (5 bases). Germline assignment: CDR1 SGHTA and CDR2 FQGNSA. Between the trimmed V and J ends, which lost 2 bases and 7 bases, there was a span of 10 bases. This CDR3 contains 13 residues. Based on the CDR3 plus reference TRBV7-2 and TRBJ2-3, the full variable domain is GAGVSQSPSNKVTEKGKDVELRCDPISGHTALYWYRQSLGQGLEFLIYFQGNSAPDKSGLPSDRFSAERTGGSVSTLTIQRTQQEDSAVYLCASSLNRDYTQYFGPGTRLTVL.

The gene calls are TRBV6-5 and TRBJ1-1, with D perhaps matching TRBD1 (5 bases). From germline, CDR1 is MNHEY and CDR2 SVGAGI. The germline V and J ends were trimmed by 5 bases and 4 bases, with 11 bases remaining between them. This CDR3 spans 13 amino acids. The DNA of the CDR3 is TGTGCCAGCAGTGACAGTAGGGGCACTGAAGCTTTCTTT. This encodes CASSDSRGTEAFF.

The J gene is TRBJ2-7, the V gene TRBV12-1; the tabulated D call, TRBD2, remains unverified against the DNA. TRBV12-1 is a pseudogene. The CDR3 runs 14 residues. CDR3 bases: TGTGCCGCCCCTAGCGGGAAGCCCTCCTACGAGCAGTACTTC. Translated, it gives CAAPSGKPSYEQYF.

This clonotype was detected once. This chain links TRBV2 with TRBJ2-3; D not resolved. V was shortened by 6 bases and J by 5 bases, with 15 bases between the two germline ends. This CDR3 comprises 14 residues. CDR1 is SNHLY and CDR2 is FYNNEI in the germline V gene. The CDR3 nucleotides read TGTGCCAGCAGCCAAGGGTCCTTGGAAGATACGCAGTATTTT. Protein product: CASSQGSLEDTQYF. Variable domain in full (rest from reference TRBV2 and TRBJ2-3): EPEVTQTPSHQVTQMGQEVILRCVPISNHLYFYWYRQILGQKVEFLVSFYNNEISEKSEIFDDQFSVERPDGSNFTLKIRSTKLEDSAMYFCASSQGSLEDTQYFGPGTRLTVL.

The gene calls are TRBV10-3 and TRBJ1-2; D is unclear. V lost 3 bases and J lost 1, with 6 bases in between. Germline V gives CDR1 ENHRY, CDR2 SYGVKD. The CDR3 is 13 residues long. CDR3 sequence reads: CAISDQVNYGYTF. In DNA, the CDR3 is TGTGCCATCAGTGATCAGGTTAACTATGGCTACACCTTC.